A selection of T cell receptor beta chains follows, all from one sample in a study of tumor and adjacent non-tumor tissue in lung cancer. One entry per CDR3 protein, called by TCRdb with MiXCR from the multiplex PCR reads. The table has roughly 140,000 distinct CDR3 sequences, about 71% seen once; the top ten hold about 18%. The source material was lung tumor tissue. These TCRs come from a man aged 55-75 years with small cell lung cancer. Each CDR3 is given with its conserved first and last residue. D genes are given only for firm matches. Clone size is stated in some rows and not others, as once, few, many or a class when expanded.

TGTGCCAGCAGTCTTAGGGGCGTCTGCACCGGGGAGCTGTTTTTT | CASSLRGVCTGELFF | NA | TRBJ2-2 | TRBV28 | NA
TGCGCCAGCAGCCAGGGACAGGGGGATTCCAATTCACCCCTCCACTTT | CASSQGQGDSNSPLHF | once | TRBJ1-6 | TRBV4-1 | TRBD1
TGCGGCGGTATACCGGGACTAGCGGGAGGTACAGATACGCTGTATTTT | CGGIPGLAGGTDTLYF | NA | TRBJ2-3 | TRBV29-1 | TRBD2
TGCGGCTACCAGTTGGATAGCAATCAGCCCCAGCATTTT | CGYQLDSNQPQHF | NA | TRBJ1-5 | TRBV29-1 | NA
TGCAGTGCATTGGGGGGAGAGACCCAGTACTTC | CSALGGETQYF | many | TRBJ2-5 | TRBV20-1 | NA
TGCAGTGTTATGCCGACAGGTTCCTATGGCTACACCTTC | CSVMPTGSYGYTF | NA | TRBJ1-2 | TRBV20-1 | NA
TGTGCCAGCAGCCAAATTGTTGCGGATAATGAAAAACTGTTTTTT | CASSQIVADNEKLFF | NA | TRBJ1-4 | TRBV4-2 | NA
TGTGCCGGCAATGTAGAAGATGCGCAGTATTTT | CAGNVEDAQYF | NA | TRBJ2-3 | TRBV6-1 | NA
TGTGCCAGCAGCCCGGTCCCGGGACCCTGGGAGGTATCTCCTTTCTTT | CASSPVPGPWEVSPFF | many | TRBJ1-1 | TRBV11-2 | NA
TGTGCCAGCAGCTCTTACACTCAAGCTTTCTTT | CASSSYTQAFF | NA | TRBJ1-1 | TRBV11-2 | NA
TGCAGTGCTAGAAGACCAGCGGGAGGCCGAGGCACCGGGGAGCTGTTTTTT | CSARRPAGGRGTGELFF | NA | TRBJ2-2 | TRBV20-1 | TRBD2
TGTGCCAGCAGTTTCTCAGGTCAATACAATGAGCAGTTCTTC | CASSFSGQYNEQFF | few | TRBJ2-1 | TRBV27 | NA
TGTGCCAGCAGTTACTTTAGCGGACATGAGCAGTTCTTC | CASSYFSGHEQFF | many | TRBJ2-1 | TRBV6-5 | NA
TGCAGTGCTCAAGGGGTCACCGGGGAGCTGTTTTTT | CSAQGVTGELFF | few | TRBJ2-2 | TRBV20-1 | NA
TGTGCCAGCAGCCACCTACTTTGGACTGAAGCTTTCTTT | CASSHLLWTEAFF | few | TRBJ1-1 | TRBV13 | NA
TGCAGCACCACTGTGGGGTCCTCGATCAATGAGCAGTTCTTC | CSTTVGSSINEQFF | NA | TRBJ2-1 | TRBV20-1 | NA
TGTGCCAGCAGCCCTAGGGACAGACAGCAGTTCTTC | CASSPRDRQQFF | many | TRBJ2-1 | TRBV5-4 | TRBD1
TGCTGTGCTAGAGGGACAGGGCAGTCACCCCTCCAATTT | CCARGTGQSPLQF | NA | TRBJ1-6 | TRBV20-1 | TRBD1
TGTGCCAGCAACCCGCCGGAACAGCTAGCGGGAGGCGAGACCCAGAACTTC | CASNPPEQLAGGETQNF | NA | TRBJ2-5 | TRBV11-2 | TRBD2
TGTGCCAGCAGTTCTCGGACTAGGAAGGCAGATACGCAGTATTTT | CASSSRTRKADTQYF | many | TRBJ2-3 | TRBV6-6 | TRBD2
TGCAGCGTCTCGGGTGGTGGGACCACCGGGGAGATGTTTTTT | CSVSGGGTTGEMFF | NA | TRBJ2-2 | TRBV29-1 | NA
TGCGCCAGCAGGGGACTAGCGGCTAGGGAGAACTACGAGCAGTACTTC | CASRGLAARENYEQYF | NA | TRBJ2-7 | TRBV10-2 | TRBD2
TGTGCCAGCAGTATCACCCAGGGGAGAGAGACCCAGTACTTC | CASSITQGRETQYF | NA | TRBJ2-5 | TRBV6-2/TRBV6-3 | NA
TGTGCCAGCACTGACGGCAAGGGGGTACTTCAGCCCCAGCATTTT | CASTDGKGVLQPQHF | NA | TRBJ1-5 | TRBV6-1 | NA
TGTGCCAGCAGCTTGGGTCTGGGTAGCACAGATACGCAGTATTTT | CASSLGLGSTDTQYF | NA | TRBJ2-3 | TRBV5-6 | NA
TGCAGTGATAGTCCCAGCAGGAGGGATACGCAGTATTTT | CSDSPSRRDTQYF | NA | TRBJ2-3 | TRBV20-1 | NA
TGCGCCAGCAGTAAGGGACTAGCGGGTAATCAAGAGACCCAGTACTTC | CASSKGLAGNQETQYF | NA | TRBJ2-5 | TRBV4-1 | TRBD2
TGTGCCAGTGGTACTAACTATGGCTACACCTTC | CASGTNYGYTF | NA | TRBJ1-2 | TRBV6-6 | NA
TGTGCCAGCAGCTTGGAACTAGCGGCAGATACGCAGTATTTT | CASSLELAADTQYF | NA | TRBJ2-3 | TRBV5-4 | TRBD2
TGTGCCAGCAGTTTCATGGCTAGCTCCTACAATGAGCAGTTCTTC | CASSFMASSYNEQFF | many | TRBJ2-1 | TRBV28 | NA
TGTGCCAGCACCCCGGGGGGCGGGAGCTCCTACAATGAGCAGTTCTTC | CASTPGGGSSYNEQFF | many | TRBJ2-1 | TRBV5-4 | NA
TGCACTACTTCAGACTGGGTTGCGGGAGAACTGAACATTCAGTACTTC | CTTSDWVAGELNIQYF | once | TRBJ2-4 | TRBV20-1 | TRBD2
TGTGCCAGCAGTCAGGGACTAGCTAGCTACAATGAGCAGTTCTTC | CASSQGLASYNEQFF | NA | TRBJ2-1 | TRBV7-2 | TRBD2
TGTGTCAGCAGAGACAGTGTCTCCTACAATCAGCAGTTCTTC | CVSRDSVSYNQQFF | NA | TRBJ2-1 | TRBV28 | NA
TGTGCCAGCAGCTTGAGAGGCCTAGCGAACCCCGGGGAGCTGTTTTTT | CASSLRGLANPGELFF | NA | TRBJ2-2 | TRBV5-4 | NA
TGTGCCAGCAGCTTGCAGACAGGGGGCCAAGAGACCCAGTACTTC | CASSLQTGGQETQYF | few | TRBJ2-5 | TRBV7-9 | TRBD1
TGTGCCAGCAGCTCTCGGACTAGCTCGGGCGAGGAGCACTTC | CASSSRTSSGEEHF | once | TRBJ2-7 | TRBV11-2 | TRBD2
TGTGCTAGTGGTTTAGACGTCGGCACTGAAGCTTTCTTT | CASGLDVGTEAFF | few | TRBJ1-1 | TRBV12-5 | NA
TGTGCCAGCAGCCACGCAGTCTTAAATGAGCACTTCTTC | CASSHAVLNEHFF | NA | TRBJ2-1 | TRBV4-2 | NA
TGCAGTGCTAGGGAACTGGGGCGGTTCGCCTACAATGAGCAGTTCTTC | CSARELGRFAYNEQFF | few | TRBJ2-1 | TRBV20-1 | NA
TGTGCCAGCAGTTCCACTTGGAGTAGCGGGAGACGCGGCACAGATACGCAGTATTTT | CASSSTWSSGRRGTDTQYF | NA | TRBJ2-3 | TRBV6-5 | TRBD2
TGTGCCCGCAGTATGGGGAATTCACCCCTCCACTTT | CARSMGNSPLHF | NA | TRBJ1-6 | TRBV14 | NA
TGTGCCAGTAGCTTAGATCTCACAGGGCGCTTGAATGAGCAGTTCTTC | CASSLDLTGRLNEQFF | NA | TRBJ2-1 | TRBV11-2 | NA
TGTGCCAGCAGTTACTCCAAGACTAGCGTAACCTACGAGCAGTACTTC | CASSYSKTSVTYEQYF | NA | TRBJ2-7 | TRBV6-2/TRBV6-3 | TRBD2
TGTAGTGCCAATGGCTACAATGAGCAGTTCTTC | CSANGYNEQFF | NA | TRBJ2-1 | TRBV20-1 | NA
TGTGCCAGCAGTGATAACGGTCAGGAACCCCAGCATTTT | CASSDNGQEPQHF | few | TRBJ1-5 | TRBV6-1 | NA
TGTGCCAGCAGCCAGTCAAGGCTAGAGACCAAGTACTTC | CASSQSRLETKYF | NA | TRBJ2-5 | TRBV6-1 | NA
TGTGCCAAGAGCCCTACAAGGGACGAGCAGTACTTC | CAKSPTRDEQYF | NA | TRBJ2-7 | TRBV6-6 | NA
TGTACCAGCAGTGAAGGCCGGGACAGGGCTCATCCCCAGCATTTT | CTSSEGRDRAHPQHF | once | TRBJ1-5 | TRBV6-1 | TRBD1
TGTGCCAGCAGCACTATAGCGGGAGGGCCAGATACGCAGTATTTT | CASSTIAGGPDTQYF | few | TRBJ2-3 | TRBV5-4 | TRBD2
TGCAGTGCTAGAAAGGGGGGGTTCTATGGCTACACCTTC | CSARKGGFYGYTF | few | TRBJ1-2 | TRBV20-1 | NA
TGCGCCAGCAGTGACTCAAGGGGGATTGGCTACACCTTC | CASSDSRGIGYTF | many | TRBJ1-2 | TRBV10-2 | NA